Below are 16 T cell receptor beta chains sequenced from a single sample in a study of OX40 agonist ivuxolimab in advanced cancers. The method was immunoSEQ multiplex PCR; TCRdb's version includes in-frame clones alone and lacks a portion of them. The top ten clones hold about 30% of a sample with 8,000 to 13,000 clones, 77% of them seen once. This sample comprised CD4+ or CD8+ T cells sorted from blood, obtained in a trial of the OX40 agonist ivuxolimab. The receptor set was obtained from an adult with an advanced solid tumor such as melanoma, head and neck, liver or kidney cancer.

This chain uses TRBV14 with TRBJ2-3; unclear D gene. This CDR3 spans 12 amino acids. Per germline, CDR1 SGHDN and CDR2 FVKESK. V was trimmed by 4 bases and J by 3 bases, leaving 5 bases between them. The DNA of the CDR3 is TGTGCCAGCAGCCTTTCAACAGATACGCAGTATTTT. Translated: CASSLSTDTQYF.

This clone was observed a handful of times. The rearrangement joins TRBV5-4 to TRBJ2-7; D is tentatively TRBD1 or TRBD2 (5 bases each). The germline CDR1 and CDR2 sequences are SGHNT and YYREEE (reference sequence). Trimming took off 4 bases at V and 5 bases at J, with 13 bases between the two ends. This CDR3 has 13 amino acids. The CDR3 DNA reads TGTGCCAGCAGCGGGGGATCGCCTGACGAGCAGTACTTC. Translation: CASSGGSPDEQYF.

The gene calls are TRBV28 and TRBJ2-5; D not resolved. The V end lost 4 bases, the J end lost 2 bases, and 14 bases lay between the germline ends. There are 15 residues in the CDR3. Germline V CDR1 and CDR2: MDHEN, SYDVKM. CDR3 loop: CASSSLDVVQETQYF. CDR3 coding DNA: TGTGCCAGCAGTTCCCTGGACGTGGTGCAAGAGACCCAGTACTTC.

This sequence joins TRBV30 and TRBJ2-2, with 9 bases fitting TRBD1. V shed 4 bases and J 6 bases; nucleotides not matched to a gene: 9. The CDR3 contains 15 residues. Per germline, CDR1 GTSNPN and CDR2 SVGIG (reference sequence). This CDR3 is CAWILGTGWSGELFF. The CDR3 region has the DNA TGTGCCTGGATCCTCGGGACAGGGTGGTCCGGGGAGCTGTTTTTT.

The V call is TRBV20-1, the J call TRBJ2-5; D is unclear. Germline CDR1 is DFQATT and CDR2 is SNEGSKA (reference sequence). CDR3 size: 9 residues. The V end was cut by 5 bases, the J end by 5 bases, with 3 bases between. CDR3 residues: CSALETQYF. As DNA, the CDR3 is TGCAGTGCTTTGGAGACCCAGTACTTC.

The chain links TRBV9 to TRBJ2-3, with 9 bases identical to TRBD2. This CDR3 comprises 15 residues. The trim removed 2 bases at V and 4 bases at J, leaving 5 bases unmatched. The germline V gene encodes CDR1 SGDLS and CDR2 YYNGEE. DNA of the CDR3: TGTGCCAGCAGCGTTAGCGGGAGAGGGGCAGATACGCAGTATTTT. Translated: CASSVSGRGADTQYF.

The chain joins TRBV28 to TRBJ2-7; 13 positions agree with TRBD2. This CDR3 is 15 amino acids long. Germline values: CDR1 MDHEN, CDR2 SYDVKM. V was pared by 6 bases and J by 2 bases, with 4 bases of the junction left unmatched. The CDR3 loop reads CASRLTSGRAYEQYF. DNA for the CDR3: TGTGCCAGCAGACTCACTAGCGGGAGGGCCTACGAGCAGTACTTC.

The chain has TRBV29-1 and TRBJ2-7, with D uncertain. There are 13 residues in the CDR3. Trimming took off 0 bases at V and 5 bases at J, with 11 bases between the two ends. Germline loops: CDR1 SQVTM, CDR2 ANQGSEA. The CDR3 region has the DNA TGCAGCGTTGAAGAGGGTATGGTTGACGAGCAGTACTTC. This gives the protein CSVEEGMVDEQYF.

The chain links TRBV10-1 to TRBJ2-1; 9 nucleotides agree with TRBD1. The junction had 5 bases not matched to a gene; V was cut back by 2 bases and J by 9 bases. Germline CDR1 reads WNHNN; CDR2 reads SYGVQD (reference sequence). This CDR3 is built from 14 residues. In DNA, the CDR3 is TGCGCCAGCAGTGAGACGACAGGGGGAAGTGAGCAGTTCTTC. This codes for CASSETTGGSEQFF.

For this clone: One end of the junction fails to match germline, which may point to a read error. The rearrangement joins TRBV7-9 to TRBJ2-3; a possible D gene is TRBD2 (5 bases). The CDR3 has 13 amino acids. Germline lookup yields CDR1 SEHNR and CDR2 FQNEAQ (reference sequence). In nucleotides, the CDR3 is TGTGCCTGCAGCTCGACCGGAGGAGATACGCAGTATTTT. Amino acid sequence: CACSSTGGDTQYF.

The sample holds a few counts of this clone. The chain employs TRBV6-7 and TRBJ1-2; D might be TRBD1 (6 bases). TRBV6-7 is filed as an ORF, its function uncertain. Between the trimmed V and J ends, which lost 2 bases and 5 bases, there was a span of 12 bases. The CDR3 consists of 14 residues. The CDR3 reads CASSYGTSPYGYTF. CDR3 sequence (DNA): TGTGCCAGCAGTTACGGGACAAGTCCGTATGGCTACACCTTC.

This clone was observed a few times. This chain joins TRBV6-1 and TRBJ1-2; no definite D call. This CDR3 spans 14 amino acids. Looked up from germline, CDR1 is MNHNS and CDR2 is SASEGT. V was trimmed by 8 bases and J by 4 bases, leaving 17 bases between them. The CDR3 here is CASLGGYIGYGYTF. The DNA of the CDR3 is TGTGCCAGCCTTGGCGGGTATATAGGCTATGGCTACACCTTC.

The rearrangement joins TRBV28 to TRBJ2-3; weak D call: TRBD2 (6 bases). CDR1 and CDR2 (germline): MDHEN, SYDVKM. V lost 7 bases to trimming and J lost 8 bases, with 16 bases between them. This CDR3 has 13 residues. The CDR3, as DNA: TGTGCCAGCAATACCCAAGCGGGCCCTACGCAGTATTTT. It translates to CASNTQAGPTQYF. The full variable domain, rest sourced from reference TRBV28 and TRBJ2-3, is DVKVTQSSRYLVKRTGEKVFLECVQDMDHENMFWYRQDPGLGLRLIYFSYDVKMKEKGDIPEGYSVSREKKERFSLILESASTNQTSMYLCASNTQAGPTQYFGPGTRLTVL.

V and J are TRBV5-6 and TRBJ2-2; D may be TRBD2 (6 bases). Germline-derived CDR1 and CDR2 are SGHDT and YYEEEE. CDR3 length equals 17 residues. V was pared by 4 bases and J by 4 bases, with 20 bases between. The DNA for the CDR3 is TGTGCCAGCAGCCTACTTGGTGGAGGGGCCCTCACCGGGGAGCTGTTTTTT. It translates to CASSLLGGGALTGELFF. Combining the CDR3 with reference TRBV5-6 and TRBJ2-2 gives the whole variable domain DAGVTQSPTHLIKTRGQQVTLRCSPKSGHDTVSWYQQALGQGPQFIFQYYEEEERQRGNFPDRFSGHQFPNYSSELNVNALLLGDSALYLCASSLLGGGALTGELFFGEGSRLTVL.

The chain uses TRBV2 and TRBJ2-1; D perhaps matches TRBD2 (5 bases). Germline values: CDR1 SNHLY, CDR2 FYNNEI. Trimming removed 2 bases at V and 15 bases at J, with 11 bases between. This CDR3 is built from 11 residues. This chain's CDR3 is CASSELGSGFF. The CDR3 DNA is TGTGCCAGCAGTGAACTGGGCAGCGGGTTCTTC. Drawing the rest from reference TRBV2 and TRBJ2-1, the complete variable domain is EPEVTQTPSHQVTQMGQEVILRCVPISNHLYFYWYRQILGQKVEFLVSFYNNEISEKSEIFDDQFSVERPDGSNFTLKIRSTKLEDSAMYFCASSELGSGFFGPGTRLTVL.

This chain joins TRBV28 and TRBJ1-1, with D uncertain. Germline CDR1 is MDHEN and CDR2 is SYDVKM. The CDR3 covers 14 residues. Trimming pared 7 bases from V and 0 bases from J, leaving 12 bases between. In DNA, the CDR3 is TGTGCCAGCACCCCGGTGATCATGAACACTGAAGCTTTCTTT. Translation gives CASTPVIMNTEAFF.